The text below deals with one T cell receptor beta chain. As yet, its antigen is unknown. Here immunoSEQ multiplex PCR was the method, and the copy in TCRdb shows in-frame clones only, minus some. Counted here are roughly 30,000 clones, about 86% occurring once; the ten biggest clones make up under 1%. The entry originates in a study of PD-1 blockade in classical Hodgkin lymphoma. Study-wide results and caveats: Patients starting nivolumab less than 1 year after ASCT had lower diversity and were excluded from later analyses. Newly diagnosed patients reportedly trailed healthy donors in baseline TCR diversity.

The time point here: cycle 4 day 1 (C4D1), after more than five weeks of nivolumab. Every patient relapsed after autologous stem cell transplantation, and brentuximab vedotin exposure varied. From thawed PBMCs, CD4+ T cells were purified using magnetic negative selection. This CDR3 has 16 amino acids. V dropped 4 bases and J dropped 0; count of bases not matched to a gene: 3. CDR1 is SEHNR and CDR2 is FQNEAQ in the germline V gene (reference sequence). The chain has TRBV7-9 and TRBJ2-2, with 9 bases aligning to TRBD2. The receptor was isolated from a human donor with classical Hodgkin lymphoma. The sequencing here drew on CD4+ T cells from blood, taken before the fourth cycle of nivolumab. The chain's CDR3 is CASSSIAGANTGELFF. The CDR3 DNA follows: TGTGCCAGCAGCTCCATAGCGGGGGCGAACACCGGGGAGCTGTTTTTT.